The 20 T cell receptor beta chains below all came from one sample that was sequenced in a study of blood T cells in healthy people across ages. The second PCR ran roughly 7 to 12 cycles with a sample-barcoded 5' primer and J-beta primers. In TCRdb, the 5' RACE reads were re-called with MiXCR into one record per CDR3 protein. This sample carries 780,000 or so distinct CDR3 sequences, about 53% of them seen once, and the ten largest clones take approximately 40%. Sequenced material: blood. These receptors were obtained from a man older than 75 in good health.

This rearrangement joins TRBV3-1 to TRBJ2-7; weak D call: TRBD2 (6 bases). V gave up 1 base and J gave up 7 bases, with 23 bases separating them. There are 17 residues in the CDR3. Germline V gene lookup returns CDR1 LGHDT and CDR2 YNNKEL (reference sequence). CDR3 in amino acids: CASSQVSSGGLMGEQYF. CDR3 coding DNA: TGTGCCAGCAGCCAAGTAAGTAGCGGCGGGCTCATGGGTGAGCAGTACTTC.

The gene calls are TRBV4-1 and TRBJ1-2; D possibly corresponds to TRBD1 (6 bases). The V end was cut by 2 bases, the J end by 8 bases, with 18 bases between. The CDR3 consists of 15 residues. Germline V gene data show CDR1 as MGHRA and CDR2 as YSYEKL. The DNA for the CDR3 is TGCGCCAGCAGCCAATACAGGGAGAACTATGTGGGCTACACCTTC. It codes for CASSQYRENYVGYTF.

The V and J genes are TRBV15 and TRBJ2-1; D call uncertain. There are 13 residues in the CDR3. V dropped 0 bases and J dropped 9 bases, with 9 bases sitting between them. CDR1 and CDR2 (germline): LNHNV, YYDKDF (reference sequence). The CDR3 sequence is CATSRDPLSEQFF. CDR3 nucleotide sequence: TGTGCCACCAGCAGAGACCCCCTCAGTGAGCAGTTCTTC.

This clonotype was seen a handful of times. The gene calls are TRBV20-1 and TRBJ2-3; 8 nucleotides match TRBD1. This CDR3 comprises 14 residues. Germline V gives CDR1 DFQATT, CDR2 SNEGSKA (reference sequence). The J segment lost 4 bases and the V segment lost 3 bases, leaving 6 bases of the junction unmatched. In DNA form, the CDR3 reads TGCAGTGCTAGTCAGGGGGCGCGTCCAGATACGCAGTATTTT. Protein: CSASQGARPDTQYF.

This chain uses TRBV6-1 with TRBJ2-7, with 7 bases that match TRBD2. V trimming: 6 bases; J trimming: 4 bases; junction bases outside the gene matches: 12. Germline CDR1 reads MNHNS; CDR2 reads SASEGT. This CDR3 has 15 residues. The CDR3 coding sequence is TGTGCCAGCAGGCCGGGAGGCCGAGGGGTGTACGAGCAGTACTTC. Translation: CASRPGGRGVYEQYF.

The chain employs TRBV28 and TRBJ2-7, with D tentatively TRBD1 (5 bases). Trimming pared 1 base from V and 3 bases from J, leaving 7 bases between. Germline V gene data show CDR1 as MDHEN and CDR2 as SYDVKM. The CDR3 length is 13 residues. The CDR3, as DNA: TGTGCCAGCAGTTTATTAGGGGACTACGAGCAGTACTTC. As protein: CASSLLGDYEQYF.

The CDR3 nucleotides are TGCAGTGCTAGTGTACGCTCGGCCTACGAGCAGTACTTC. Amino acid sequence: CSASVRSAYEQYF. The chain is built from TRBV20-1 and TRBJ2-7; D is unclear. Germline CDR1 is DFQATT and CDR2 is SNEGSKA (reference sequence). Between the trimmed V and J ends, which lost 3 bases and 2 bases, there was a span of 11 bases. The CDR3 consists of 13 residues.

J is TRBJ2-1 and V is TRBV29-1; D might be TRBD1 or TRBD2, each matching 5 bases. The length of the CDR3 is 14 residues. CDR1 is SQVTM, CDR2 ANQGSEA, per germline. Trimming stripped 5 bases from V and 7 bases from J, with 18 bases between. In nucleotides, the CDR3 is TGCAGCGTTCGGGACCTTCTACCCGGGAATGAGCAGTTCTTC. Protein product: CSVRDLLPGNEQFF.

As to this clonotype: The junction does not match germline at one end; this may be a read error. The chain uses TRBV27 and TRBJ1-6, with D unresolved. Germline CDR1 is MNHEY and CDR2 is SMNVEV (reference sequence). This CDR3 region has 14 residues. The CDR3 loop is CASSIQRPNSPPHF. DNA for the CDR3: TGTGCCAGCTCTATACAGAGACCGAATTCACCCCCCCACTTT.

This chain uses TRBV5-6 with TRBJ2-4; TRBD1 matches 9 bases. With the DNA end fitting TRBJ2-7 better, the J assignment may be wrong. Germline CDR1 is SGHDT and CDR2 is YYEEEE. The CDR3 is made up of 16 amino acids. CDR3 protein: CASSIVLGQGFGEQYF. For the CDR3, the DNA is TGTGCCAGCAGCATCGTTTTGGGACAGGGTTTCGGCGAGCAGTACTTC.

The CDR3 nucleotides read TGTGCCAGCAGTTCTCCGGGACAGGTTGACGAGCAGTACTTC. Translating it yields CASSSPGQVDEQYF. The chain carries TRBV27 and TRBJ2-7; 8 bases align to TRBD1. Germline V CDR1 and CDR2: MNHEY, SMNVEV (reference sequence). This CDR3 has 14 amino acids. The trim removed 4 bases at V and 5 bases at J, leaving 7 bases unmatched.

A remark on this clonotype: One end of the junction does not line up with germline, which may come from a read error. The gene calls are TRBV6-7 and TRBJ2-1, with TRBD1 matching 7 bases. TRBV6-7 is designated an ORF whose function remains uncertain. This CDR3 is built from 16 residues. The CDR3 sequence: CASSYYGDSSFNEQFF. The CDR3 DNA sequence: TGTGCCAGCAGTTACTATGGGGACAGCTCCTTCAATGAGCAGTTCTTC.

This clonotype appeared a few times. V usage is TRBV20-1 and J usage is TRBJ2-4; 7 bases map to TRBD1. The DNA end is more similar to TRBJ2-7, so the J call may be wrong. The CDR3 loop spans 12 amino acids. The germline V gene has CDR1 DFQATT and CDR2 SNEGSKA (reference sequence). CDR3 sequence (DNA): TGCAGTGCTACACAGGGGAAGAACGAGCAGTACTTC. Translated, it gives CSATQGKNEQYF.

The chain carries TRBV2 and TRBJ1-2; no clear D. The germline V gene encodes CDR1 SNHLY and CDR2 FYNNEI. V lost 3 bases to trimming and J lost 8 bases, with 13 bases between them. The CDR3 totals 13 residues. The CDR3 protein is CASSEDFGVGYTF. The CDR3 nucleotides are TGTGCCAGCAGTGAGGATTTCGGGGTCGGCTACACCTTC.

The chain is built from TRBV25-1 and TRBJ1-5; perhaps TRBD1 as D (6 bases). CDR1 MGHDK and CDR2 SYGVNS come from the germline V gene. The V gene lost 6 bases and the J gene lost 2 bases, with 17 bases spanning the gap. CDR3 length: 16 amino acids. CDR3 region: CASSAQGGKGNQPQHF. The CDR3, as DNA: TGTGCCAGCAGCGCACAGGGCGGAAAGGGCAATCAGCCCCAGCATTTT.

For the CDR3, the DNA is TGTGCCAGCTCCCGGGACAGGCGGAGCAATGAGCAGTTCTTC. Translation: CASSRDRRSNEQFF. The rearrangement joins TRBV18 to TRBJ2-1; 8 bases line up with TRBD1. From germline, CDR1 is KGHSH and CDR2 LQKENI. The CDR3 length is 14 residues. After removal of 6 bases from V and 6 bases from J, the junction contained 7 bases not matched to a gene. Combining the CDR3 with reference TRBV18 and TRBJ2-1 gives the whole variable domain NAGVMQNPRHLVRRRGQEARLRCSPMKGHSHVYWYRQLPEEGLKFMVYLQKENIIDESGMPKERFSAEFPKEGPSILRIQQVVRGDSAAYFCASSRDRRSNEQFFGPGTRLTVL.

This clonotype was seen at least ten times. The rearrangement links TRBV4-2 to TRBJ1-2; D is unclear. V shed 4 bases and J shed 5 bases, with 14 bases lying between them. Germline CDR1 LGHNA, CDR2 YNFKEQ. This CDR3 comprises 14 residues. For the CDR3, the DNA is TGTGCCAGCAGCCCAGGTATTTTATTGTATGGCTACACCTTC. This translates into CASSPGILLYGYTF.

This clonotype was picked up a small number of times. V is TRBV6-6 and J is TRBJ2-4; 8 bases are a match to TRBD2. The end of the DNA fits TRBJ2-7 better, so the J call may be wrong. Germline V gene sequence: CDR1 MNHNY, CDR2 SVGAGI (reference sequence). The CDR3 consists of 14 residues. This chain's CDR3 is CASTSYSGAYEQYF. DNA of the CDR3: TGTGCCAGCACCTCTTATAGCGGGGCCTACGAGCAGTACTTC.

The V gene is TRBV3-1, the J gene TRBJ1-2, with D unresolved. The germline V and J ends were trimmed by 2 bases and 8 bases, with 9 bases remaining between them. The CDR3 contains 12 residues. Germline loops: CDR1 LGHDT, CDR2 YNNKEL (reference sequence). CDR3 region: CASSQTAVGYTF. Here the CDR3 DNA reads TGTGCCAGCAGCCAAACGGCCGTGGGCTACACCTTC.

The chain combines TRBV14 with TRBJ2-4; the match to TRBD2 covers 10 bases. This CDR3 has 17 amino acids. J gave up 13 bases and V 0 bases, and 15 bases lay outside the gene matches. The germline V gene encodes CDR1 SGHDN and CDR2 FVKESK. The CDR3 DNA is TGTGCCAGCAGCCAAGATCTCGTGAGCGGGAGGGCAGGGGAGCAGTACTTC. Protein: CASSQDLVSGRAGEQYF.